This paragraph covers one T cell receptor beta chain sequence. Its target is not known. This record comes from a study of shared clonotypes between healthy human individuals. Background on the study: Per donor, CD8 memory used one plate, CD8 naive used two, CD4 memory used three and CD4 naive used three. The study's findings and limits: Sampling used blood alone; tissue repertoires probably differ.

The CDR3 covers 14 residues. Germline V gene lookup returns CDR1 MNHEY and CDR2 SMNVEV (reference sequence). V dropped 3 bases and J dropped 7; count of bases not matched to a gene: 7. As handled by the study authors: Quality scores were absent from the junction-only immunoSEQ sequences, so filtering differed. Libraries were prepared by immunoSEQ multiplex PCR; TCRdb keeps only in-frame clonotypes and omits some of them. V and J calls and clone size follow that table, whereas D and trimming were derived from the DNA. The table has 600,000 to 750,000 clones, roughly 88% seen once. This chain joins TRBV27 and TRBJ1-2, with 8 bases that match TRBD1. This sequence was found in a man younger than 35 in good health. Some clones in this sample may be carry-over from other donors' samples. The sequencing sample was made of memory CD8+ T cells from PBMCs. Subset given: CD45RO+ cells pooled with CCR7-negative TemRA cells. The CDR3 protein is CASSFTGGGGGYTF. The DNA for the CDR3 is TGTGCCAGCAGTTTCACAGGGGGAGGGGGTGGCTACACCTTC.